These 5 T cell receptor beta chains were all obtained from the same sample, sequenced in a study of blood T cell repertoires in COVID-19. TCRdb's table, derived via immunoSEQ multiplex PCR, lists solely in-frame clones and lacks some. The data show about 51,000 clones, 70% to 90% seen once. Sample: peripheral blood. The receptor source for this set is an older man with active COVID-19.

Here the CDR3 reads CASRPRRAGANVLTF. CDR3 nucleotides: TGTGCCAGTAGGCCCCGGAGGGCCGGGGCCAACGTCCTGACTTTC. The chain links TRBV19 to TRBJ2-6; D possibly corresponds to TRBD2 (6 bases). This CDR3 region has 15 residues. Germline CDR1 reads LNHDA; CDR2 reads SQIVND (reference sequence). V shed 6 bases and J shed 4 bases, with 13 bases lying between them.

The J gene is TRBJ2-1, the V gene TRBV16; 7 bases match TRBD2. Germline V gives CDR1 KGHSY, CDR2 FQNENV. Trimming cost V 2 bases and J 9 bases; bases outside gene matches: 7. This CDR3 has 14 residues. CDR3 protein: CASSQLAVIPEQFF. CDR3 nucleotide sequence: TGTGCCAGCAGCCAACTAGCGGTTATTCCTGAGCAGTTCTTC.

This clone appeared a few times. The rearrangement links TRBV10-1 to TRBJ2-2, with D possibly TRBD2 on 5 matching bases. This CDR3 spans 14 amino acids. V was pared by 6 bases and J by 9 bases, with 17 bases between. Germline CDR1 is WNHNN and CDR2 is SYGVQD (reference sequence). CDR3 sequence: CASRRDSSSWELFF. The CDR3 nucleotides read TGCGCCAGCAGGAGGGATTCCTCCAGCTGGGAGCTGTTTTTT.

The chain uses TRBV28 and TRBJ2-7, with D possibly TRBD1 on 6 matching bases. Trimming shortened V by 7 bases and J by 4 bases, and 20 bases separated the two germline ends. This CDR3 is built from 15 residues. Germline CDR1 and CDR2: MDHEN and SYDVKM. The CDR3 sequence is CASKGHWGSRYEQYF. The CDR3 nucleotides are TGTGCCAGCAAGGGACATTGGGGCAGTCGGTACGAGCAGTACTTC.

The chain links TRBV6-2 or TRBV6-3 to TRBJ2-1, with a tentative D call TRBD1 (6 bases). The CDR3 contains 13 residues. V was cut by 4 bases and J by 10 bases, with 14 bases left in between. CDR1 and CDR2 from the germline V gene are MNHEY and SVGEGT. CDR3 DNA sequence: TGTGCCAGCAGTTTGATTAGGGGGAAAGAGCAGTTCTTC. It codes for CASSLIRGKEQFF.